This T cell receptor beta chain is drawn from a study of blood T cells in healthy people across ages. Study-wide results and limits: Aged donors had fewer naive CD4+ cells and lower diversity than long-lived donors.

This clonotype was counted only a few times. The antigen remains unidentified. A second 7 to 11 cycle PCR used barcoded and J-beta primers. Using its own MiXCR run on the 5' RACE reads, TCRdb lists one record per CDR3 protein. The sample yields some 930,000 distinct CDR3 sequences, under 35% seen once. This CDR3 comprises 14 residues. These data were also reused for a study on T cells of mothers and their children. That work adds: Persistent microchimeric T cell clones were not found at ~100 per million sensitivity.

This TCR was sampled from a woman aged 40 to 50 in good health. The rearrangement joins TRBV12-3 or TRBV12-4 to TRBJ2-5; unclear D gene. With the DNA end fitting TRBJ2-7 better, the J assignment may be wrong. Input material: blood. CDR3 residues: CASSSLDFSYEQYF. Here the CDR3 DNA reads TGTGCCAGCAGTTCTCTAGACTTTAGCTACGAGCAGTACTTC.